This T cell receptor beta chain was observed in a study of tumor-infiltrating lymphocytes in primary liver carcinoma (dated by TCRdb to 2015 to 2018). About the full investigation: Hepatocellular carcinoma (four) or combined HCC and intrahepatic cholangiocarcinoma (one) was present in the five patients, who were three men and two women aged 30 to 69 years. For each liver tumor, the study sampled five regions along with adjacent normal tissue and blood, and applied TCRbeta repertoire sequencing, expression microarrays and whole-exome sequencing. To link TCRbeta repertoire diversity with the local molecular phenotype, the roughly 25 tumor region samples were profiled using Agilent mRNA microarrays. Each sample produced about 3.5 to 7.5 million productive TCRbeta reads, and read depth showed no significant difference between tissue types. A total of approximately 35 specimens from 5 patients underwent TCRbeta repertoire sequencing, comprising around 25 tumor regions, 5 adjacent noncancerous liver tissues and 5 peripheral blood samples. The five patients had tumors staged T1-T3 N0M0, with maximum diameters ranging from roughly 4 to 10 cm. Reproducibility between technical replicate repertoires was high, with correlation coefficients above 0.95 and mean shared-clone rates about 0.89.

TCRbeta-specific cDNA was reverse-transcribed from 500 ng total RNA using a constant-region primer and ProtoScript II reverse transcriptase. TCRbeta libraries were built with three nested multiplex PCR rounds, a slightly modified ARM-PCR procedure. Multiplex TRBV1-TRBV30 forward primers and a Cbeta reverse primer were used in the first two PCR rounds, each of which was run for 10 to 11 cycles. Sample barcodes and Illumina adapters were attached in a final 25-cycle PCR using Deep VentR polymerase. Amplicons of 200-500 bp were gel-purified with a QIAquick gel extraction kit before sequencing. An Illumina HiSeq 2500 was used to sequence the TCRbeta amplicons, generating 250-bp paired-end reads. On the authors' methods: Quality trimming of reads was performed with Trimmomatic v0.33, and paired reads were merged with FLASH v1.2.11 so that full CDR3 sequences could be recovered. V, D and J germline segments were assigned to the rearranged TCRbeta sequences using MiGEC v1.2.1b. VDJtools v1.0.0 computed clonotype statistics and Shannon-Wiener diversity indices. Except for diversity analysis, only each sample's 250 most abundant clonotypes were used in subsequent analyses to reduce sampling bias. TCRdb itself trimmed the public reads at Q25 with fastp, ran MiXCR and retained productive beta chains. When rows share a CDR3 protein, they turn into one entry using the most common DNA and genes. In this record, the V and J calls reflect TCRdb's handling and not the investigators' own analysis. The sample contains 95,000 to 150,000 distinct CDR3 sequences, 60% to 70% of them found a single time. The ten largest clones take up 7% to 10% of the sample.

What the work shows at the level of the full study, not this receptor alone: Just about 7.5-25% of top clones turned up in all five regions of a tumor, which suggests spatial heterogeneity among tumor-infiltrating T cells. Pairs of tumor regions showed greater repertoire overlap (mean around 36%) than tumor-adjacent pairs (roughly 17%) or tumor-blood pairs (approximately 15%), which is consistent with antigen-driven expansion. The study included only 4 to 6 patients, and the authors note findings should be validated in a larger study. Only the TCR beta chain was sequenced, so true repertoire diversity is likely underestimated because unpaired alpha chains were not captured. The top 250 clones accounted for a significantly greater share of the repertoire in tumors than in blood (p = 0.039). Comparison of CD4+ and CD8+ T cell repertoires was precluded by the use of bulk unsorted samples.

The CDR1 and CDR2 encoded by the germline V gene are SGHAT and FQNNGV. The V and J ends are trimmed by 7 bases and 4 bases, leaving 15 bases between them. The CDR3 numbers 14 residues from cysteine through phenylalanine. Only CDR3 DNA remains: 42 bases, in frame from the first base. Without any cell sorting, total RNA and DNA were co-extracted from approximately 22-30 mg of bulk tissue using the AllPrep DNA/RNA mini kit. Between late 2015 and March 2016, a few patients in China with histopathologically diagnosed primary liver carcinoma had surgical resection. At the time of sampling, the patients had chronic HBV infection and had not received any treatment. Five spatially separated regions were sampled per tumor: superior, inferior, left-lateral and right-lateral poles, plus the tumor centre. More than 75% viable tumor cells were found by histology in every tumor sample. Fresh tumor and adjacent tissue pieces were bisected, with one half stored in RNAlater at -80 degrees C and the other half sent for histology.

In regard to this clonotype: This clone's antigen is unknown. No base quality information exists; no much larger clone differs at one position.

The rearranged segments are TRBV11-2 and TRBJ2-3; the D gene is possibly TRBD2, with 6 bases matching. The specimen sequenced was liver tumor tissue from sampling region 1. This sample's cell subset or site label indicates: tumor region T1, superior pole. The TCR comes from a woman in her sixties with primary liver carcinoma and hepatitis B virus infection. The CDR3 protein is CASNWRVQADTQYF. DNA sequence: TGTGCCAGCAACTGGAGGGTCCAGGCAGATACGCAGTATTTT.